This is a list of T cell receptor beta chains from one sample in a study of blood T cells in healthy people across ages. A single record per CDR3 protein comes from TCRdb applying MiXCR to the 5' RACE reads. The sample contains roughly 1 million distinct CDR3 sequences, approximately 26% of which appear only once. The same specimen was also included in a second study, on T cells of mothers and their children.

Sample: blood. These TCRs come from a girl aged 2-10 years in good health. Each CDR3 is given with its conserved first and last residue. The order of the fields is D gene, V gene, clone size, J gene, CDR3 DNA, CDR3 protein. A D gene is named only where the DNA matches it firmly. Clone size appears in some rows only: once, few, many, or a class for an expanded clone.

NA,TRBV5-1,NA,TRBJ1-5,TGCGCCAGCAGCTTGGAGGGCACCCATCAGCCCCAGCATTTT,CASSLEGTHQPQHF
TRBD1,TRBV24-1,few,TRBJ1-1,TGTGCCACCAGTTCTGGTGTTTGGAGACAGGGAGCTTTCTTT,CATSSGVWRQGAFF
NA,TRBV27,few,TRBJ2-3,TGTGCCAGCAGTCCACAGCTGTTAGATACGCAGTATTTT,CASSPQLLDTQYF
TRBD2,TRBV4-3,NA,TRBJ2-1,TGCGCCAGCAGCCAAGAGGGGACTAGCGGGGTGGATGAGCAGTTCTTC,CASSQEGTSGVDEQFF
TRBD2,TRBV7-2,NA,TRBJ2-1,TGTGCCAGCAGCCCACGACTAGCGGGGAAGTTCTTC,CASSPRLAGKFF
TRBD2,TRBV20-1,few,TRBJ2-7,TGCAGTGCTAGAGATCCTCAGCGGGATTCCTACGAGCAGTACTTC,CSARDPQRDSYEQYF
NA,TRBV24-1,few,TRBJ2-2,TGTGCCACCAGGGCGGGCATGACCGGGGAGCTGTTTTTT,CATRAGMTGELFF
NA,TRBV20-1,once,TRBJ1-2,TGCAGTGCTAGTCAGGGTCTGACGACCTGGGGCTACACCTTC,CSASQGLTTWGYTF
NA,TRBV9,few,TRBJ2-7,TGTGCCAGCAGCGTAGGCCCTAGTTCGAGGGAGCAGTACTTC,CASSVGPSSREQYF
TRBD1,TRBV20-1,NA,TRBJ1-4,TGCAGTGCTGCATCCGGGACAGTTAATGGAAAACTGTTTTTT,CSAASGTVNGKLFF
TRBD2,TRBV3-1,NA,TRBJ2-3,TGTGCCAGCAGCCAACGGGGGGGGATAGATACGCAGTATTTT,CASSQRGGIDTQYF
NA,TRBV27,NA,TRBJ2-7,TGTGCCAGCAGTTTGATGGGGGCCTCTCCCTACGAGCAGTACTTC,CASSLMGASPYEQYF
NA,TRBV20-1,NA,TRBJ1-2,TGCAGTGTTCTCGAAGCATATGGCTACACCTTC,CSVLEAYGYTF
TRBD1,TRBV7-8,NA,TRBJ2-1,TGTGCCAGCAGCTCGGACAGGGGGCCCCACAATGAGCAGTTCTTC,CASSSDRGPHNEQFF
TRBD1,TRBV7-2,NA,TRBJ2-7,TGTGCCAGCAGCTCAGACAGGGGGGGTGGGTACGAGCAGTACTTC,CASSSDRGGGYEQYF
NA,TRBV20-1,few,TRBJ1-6,TGCAGTGCTAGGGGGCAGATTATTAGATCACCCCTCCACTTT,CSARGQIIRSPLHF
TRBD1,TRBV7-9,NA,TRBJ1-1,TGTGCCAGCAGCTTAGAGGGGGCGGGAAACACTGAAGCTTTCTTT,CASSLEGAGNTEAFF
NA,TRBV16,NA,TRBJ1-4,TGTGCCAGCAGCCAAAAGGGAACGGTCCCAACTAATGAAAAACTGTTTTTT,CASSQKGTVPTNEKLFF
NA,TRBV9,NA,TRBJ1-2,TGTGCCGGCAGCGAGGTCGTAGGGGCTAACTATGGCTACACCTTC,CAGSEVVGANYGYTF
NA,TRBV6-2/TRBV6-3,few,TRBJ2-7,TGTGCCAGCAGTTCAACAGCCGCTCTGACCTACGAGCAGTACTTC,CASSSTAALTYEQYF
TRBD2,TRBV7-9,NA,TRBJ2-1,TGTGCCAGCAGCTTCACAACGGGACTAGCGGGAGCTGAGCAGTTCTTC,CASSFTTGLAGAEQFF
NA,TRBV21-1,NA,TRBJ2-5,TGTGCCAGCAGCAAAGAAGGCCAGGAAGAGACCCAGTACTTC,CASSKEGQEETQYF
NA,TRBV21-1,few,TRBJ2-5,TGTGCCAGCAGCAAATCGATGGCAGGTGGAGCAGAGACCCAGTACTTC,CASSKSMAGGAETQYF
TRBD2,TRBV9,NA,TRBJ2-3,TGTGCCAGCAGCGCCATTGCAACTAGCGGGAGAACGCAGTATTTT,CASSAIATSGRTQYF
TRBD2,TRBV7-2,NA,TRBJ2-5,TGTGCCAGCAGCTTAGCTGGGACTAGTGCCCAGGAGACCCAGTACTTC,CASSLAGTSAQETQYF
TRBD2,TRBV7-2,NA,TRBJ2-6,TGTGCCAGCAGCCTAGCGGCTACTATCTCTGGGGCCAACGTCCTGACTTTC,CASSLAATISGANVLTF
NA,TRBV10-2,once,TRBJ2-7,TGCGCCAGCAGTGCTCTGCGCGACTTCAGGGACGAGCAGTACTTC,CASSALRDFRDEQYF
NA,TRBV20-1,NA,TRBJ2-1,TGCAGTGCTAGTCTACGGAGCTCCTACAATGAGCAGTTCTTC,CSASLRSSYNEQFF
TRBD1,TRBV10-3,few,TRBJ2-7,TGTGCCATCACCTCGGGACAGGGACCCTACGAGCAGTACTTC,CAITSGQGPYEQYF
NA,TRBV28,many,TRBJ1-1,TGTGCCAGCAGTTTATGGTCCCAGCAGAACACTGAAGCTTTCTTT,CASSLWSQQNTEAFF
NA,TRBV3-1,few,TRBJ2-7,TGTGCCAGCAGCCCGGGTCTTTTGGGGACCTACGAGCAGTACTTC,CASSPGLLGTYEQYF
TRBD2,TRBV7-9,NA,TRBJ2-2,TGTGCCAGCGTGGGACTACCCACCGGGGAGCTGTTTTTT,CASVGLPTGELFF
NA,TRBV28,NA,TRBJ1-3,TGTGCCACAACTTTTTCCGGGACATCTGGAAACACCATATATTTT,CATTFSGTSGNTIYF
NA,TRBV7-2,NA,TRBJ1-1,TGTGCCAGCAGCGCGCTACCGGGACTCCTCACTGAAGCTTTCTTT,CASSALPGLLTEAFF
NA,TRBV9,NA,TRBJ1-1,TGTGCCAGCAGCGTAGTGGGCGCCGGGAACACTGAAGCTTTCTTT,CASSVVGAGNTEAFF
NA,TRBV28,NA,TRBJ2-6,TGTGCCAGCAGTTCCAGTACCTCTGGGGCCAACGTCCTGACTTTC,CASSSSTSGANVLTF
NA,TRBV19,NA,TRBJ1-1,TGTGCCAATACCCCCGGGGGTGAAGCTTTCTTT,CANTPGGEAFF
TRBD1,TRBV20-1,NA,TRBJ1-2,TGCAGTGCCACCGACAGGGGGCCTGTCGGCTACACCTTC,CSATDRGPVGYTF
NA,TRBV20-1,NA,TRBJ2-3,TGCAGTGCTAGAGATGGGAGGGGGAATCCAGATACGCAGTATTTT,CSARDGRGNPDTQYF
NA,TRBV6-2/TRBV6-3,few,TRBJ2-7,TGTGCCAGCAGTTACGAGGAGGGGTACGACTACGAGCAGTACTTC,CASSYEEGYDYEQYF
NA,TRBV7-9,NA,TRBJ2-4,TGTGCCAGCAGCGCCCCGAGGGGTGGGAACATTCAGTACTTC,CASSAPRGGNIQYF
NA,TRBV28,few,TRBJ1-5,TGTGCCAGCAGTTTGACGCGGACTACCCGACGGGTGACCCAGCATTTT,CASSLTRTTRRVTQHF
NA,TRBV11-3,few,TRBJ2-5,TGTGCCAGCAGCACTAAACAGGGTCGGGAGACCCAGTACTTC,CASSTKQGRETQYF
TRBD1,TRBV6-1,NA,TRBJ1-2,TGTGCCAGCAGTGAAGCAGGGGGCGCTGATGGCTACACCTTC,CASSEAGGADGYTF
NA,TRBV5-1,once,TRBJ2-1,TGCGCCAGCACCGACTGGTCCAATGAGCAGGGGCAGTTCTTC,CASTDWSNEQGQFF
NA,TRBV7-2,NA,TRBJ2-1,TGTGCCAGCAGCTTAGGAGGCTCTCCTGTGAATGAGCAGTTCTTC,CASSLGGSPVNEQFF
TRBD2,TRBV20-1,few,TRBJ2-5,TGCAGTGCTCTAGCGGGAGTAGGGACCCAGTACTTC,CSALAGVGTQYF
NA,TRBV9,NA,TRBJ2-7,TGTGCCAGCAGCGTAGGTTCTGAAACCTACGAGCAGTACTTC,CASSVGSETYEQYF
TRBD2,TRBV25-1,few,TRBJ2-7,TGTGCCAGCAGTAGCGGGGGAATTTCCTACGAGCAGTACTTC,CASSSGGISYEQYF
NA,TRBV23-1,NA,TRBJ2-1,TGCGCCAGCAGTCGAGCTACAGGGTTGTCCTACAATGAGCAGTTCTTC,CASSRATGLSYNEQFF
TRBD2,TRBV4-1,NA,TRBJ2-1,TGCGCCAGCAGCCAAGATCCTAGCGGGATCAATGAGCAGTTCTTC,CASSQDPSGINEQFF
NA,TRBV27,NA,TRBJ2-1,TGTGCCAGCAGTTTATCGACTGCCGACAATGAGCAGTTCTTC,CASSLSTADNEQFF